Listed below are T cell receptor beta chains from one sample, sequenced in a study of T cells after yellow fever vaccination. TCRdb reanalysed the 5' RACE reads using MiXCR and keeps one entry per CDR3 protein. The sample yields hundreds of thousands of distinct CDR3 sequences, less than 20% seen once. This specimen consisted of PBMCs, obtained roughly 5 days after the first yellow fever vaccination. Source of these receptors: a man between 18 and 29 years old who received the YFV17D yellow fever vaccine. Both conserved end residues are trimmed from each CDR3. A clone size is listed for some rows: how often the clone was seen (once, few, many), or a class if it is expanded.

clone_size cdr3_length v_call cdr3_aa
many 13 TRBV6-1 ASRTLLRAGNTIY
few 12 TRBV6-1 ASSDVRSNTEAF
. 12 TRBV4-3 ASSHRGGITEAF
once 11 TRBV30 AWSGGNTDTQY
few 12 TRBV4-3 ASSQVVGPKTQY
. 12 TRBV5-1 ASSLASGGHGYT
few 12 TRBV20-1 SARGGGSGVAQY
few 13 TRBV4-2 ASSQVLGADTEAF
. 12 TRBV5-1 ASSYGQGHNEQF
few 13 TRBV12-3/TRBV12-4 ASSESGTVNSPLH
. 16 TRBV11-1 ASSHPRGIAGARETQY
once 13 TRBV7-2 ASSALTGGGTEAF
. 15 TRBV20-1 SARDYRRRSLTDTQY
. 9 TRBV29-1 SAGGVGTQY
. 13 TRBV6-5 ASSYFQGADYGYT
. 13 TRBV4-2 ASSQEYYATDTQY
few 13 TRBV9 ASSATGARVTEAF
. 13 TRBV6-2/TRBV6-3 ASGQRAAITDTQY
. 14 TRBV4-1 ASSQIWGQGDNEQF
few 14 TRBV9 ASSARTGESGTEAF
. 14 TRBV3-1 ASSQETASSTDTQY
few 11 TRBV20-1 SANFRGEETQY
. 14 TRBV4-1 ASSLRGRGQGYGYT
few 11 TRBV5-1 ASSNGNDGPRF
few 13 TRBV27 ASSSTLPAVGEQY
few 13 TRBV20-1 SAREASGGYNEQF
. 10 TRBV3-1 ASSQRVSEAF
few 10 TRBV7-2 ASSGDGYGYT
few 12 TRBV18 ASSPNRGTDTQY
. 11 TRBV7-2 ASSLAAGAEAF
once 12 TRBV5-4 ASSRPWGGDEQF
. 13 TRBV6-2/TRBV6-3 ASSLPRDRGREQY
. 10 TRBV6-6 ASSYETQPQH
few 16 TRBV7-6 ASSYSPAAATQNSPLH
few 14 TRBV4-2 ASSQDLPYSNQPQH
few 17 TRBV11-2 ASTSLTSGGAQNTGELF
. 13 TRBV7-8 ASSFEGQGRSPLH
. 14 TRBV5-4 ASSQLETLGEETQY
. 11 TRBV7-9 ASSFAGFYGYT
. 14 TRBV7-7 ASSLGTVFAYNEQF
. 12 TRBV20-1 SATFGGPGGELF
. 10 TRBV24-1 ATRDSTDTQY
few 12 TRBV28 ASSPHVGGDTQY
. 11 TRBV12-3/TRBV12-4 ASSLGTSFEQF
. 13 TRBV20-1 SARATGTGDYGYT
few 11 TRBV7-9 ASLRHPNTEAF